This T cell receptor (beta chain) was retrieved from a study of regulatory T cells in long-lasting Graves disease. Study results and limitations: Persistent disease favored TRBV28, TRBJ1-2 and TRBJ2-5.

Only a few counts were recorded for this clonotype. Its matching antigen is unknown. In building TCR beta libraries, iRepertoire HTBI primers were used together with Arm-PCR of CDR3 regions. TCRdb processed the multiplex PCR reads anew with MiXCR; each CDR3 protein has one entry. The sample yields more than 350,000 distinct CDR3 sequences, under 25% seen once. Time point: persistent/refractory GD, antithyroid drugs over 5 years with positive TRAb. From PBMCs, RNA was extracted and then used to make the TCR library. Into tubes containing EDTA, 8 to 9.5 milliliters of peripheral blood were drawn. CDR3 length equals 15 residues. J gave up 3 bases and V 6 bases, and 8 bases lay outside the gene matches. Per the germline V gene, CDR1 is MNHNS and CDR2 is SASEGT.

V gene TRBV6-1 combines with J gene TRBJ2-3; 8 bases are a match to TRBD1. Sample: peripheral blood mononuclear cells (PBMCs), taken when the disease was refractory, from a patient treated with antithyroid drugs. The TCR sequence derives from a female donor with Graves disease. The CDR3 DNA follows: TGTGCCAGCAGACCTGGACAGGGTAGGACAGATACGCAGTATTTT. It yields the protein CASRPGQGRTDTQYF.